The present T cell receptor beta chain was sequenced within a study of siplizumab effects on memory and regulatory T cells. Study-wide findings and caveats: Alloreactive sequences traceable to unstimulated CD4+ memory cells declined significantly under siplizumab.

Trimming took 5 bases from V and 3 from J, leaving 14 bases between them. Germline loops: CDR1 LNHDA, CDR2 SQIVND (reference sequence). The CDR3 has 15 residues. A word on this clone: Its antigen remains unknown.

Generated by immunoSEQ multiplex PCR, the TCRdb table keeps only in-frame clones and is missing some. In the table there are over 70,000 clones, approximately 95% of which are singletons. The source is a human donor in good health. What was sequenced was CD8+ T cells sorted from blood. The rearrangement links TRBV19 to TRBJ1-5, with no clear D. The CDR3 coding sequence is TGTGCCAGTAGTTCAGGCGAAAGGAACAATCAGCCCCAGCATTTT. This translates into CASSSGERNNQPQHF.